This passage covers 32 T cell receptor beta chains from one sample sequenced in a study of beta chain features in type 1 diabetes. Findings and limits, study-wide: In all four CD4+ subsets, TCRB CDR3 length was significantly, moderately reduced in type 1 diabetes.

Sequencing targeted expressed TCRB transcripts, as all isolated RNA had been reverse transcribed. The table came from immunoSEQ multiplex PCR; TCRdb's copy has only in-frame clones and leaves some out. The table records 400,000 or so clones, around 10% of them present only once. These receptors have no known antigen. Sequencing input: central memory CD4+ T cells from blood. Receptors were obtained from a young man with type 1 diabetes.

This chain connects TRBV4-3 to TRBJ2-7; D is tentatively TRBD1 or TRBD2 (5 bases each). Trimming took off 6 bases at V and 5 bases at J, with 11 bases between the two ends. This CDR3 has 12 amino acids. CDR1 is LGHNA and CDR2 is YSLEER in the germline V gene. The CDR3 region has the DNA TGCGCCAGCAGGTGGTGGGGGAACGAGCAGTACTTC. This encodes CASRWWGNEQYF.

The chain employs TRBV5-4 and TRBJ1-2, with 7 positions matching TRBD1. This CDR3 region has 14 residues. V shed 3 bases, J shed 5 bases, and the junction held 7 bases outside the gene matches. In germline, CDR1 is SGHNT, CDR2 YYREEE (reference sequence). The CDR3 here is CASSSMGRGYGYTF. The CDR3 region has the DNA TGTGCCAGCAGCTCGATGGGCAGGGGGTATGGCTACACCTTC. Supplemented by reference TRBV5-4 and TRBJ1-2, the full variable domain reads ETGVTQSPTHLIKTRGQQVTLRCSSQSGHNTVSWYQQALGQGPQFIFQYYREEENGRGNFPPRFSGLQFPNYSSELNVNALELDDSALYLCASSSMGRGYGYTFGSGTRLTVV.

The sample holds a few counts of this clone. The chain recombines TRBV29-1 with TRBJ2-7, with TRBD1 matching over 9 bases. Germline CDR1 and CDR2: SQVTM and ANQGSEA. The CDR3 is 13 amino acids. Germline trimming cut 7 bases from V and 1 base from J; bases unmatched to any gene: 5. The CDR3 DNA is TGCAGCGCCTCGGGACAGGGTTCCTACGAGCAGTACTTC. It yields the protein CSASGQGSYEQYF.

The chain couples TRBV15 to TRBJ2-3; a possible D gene is TRBD2 (6 bases). The CDR3 has 14 amino acids. CDR1 and CDR2 (germline): LNHNV, YYDKDF (reference sequence). Between the trimmed V and J ends, which lost 5 bases and 1 base, there was a span of 10 bases. CDR3 region: CATSGQRGTDTQYF. The CDR3 DNA follows: TGTGCCACCAGCGGCCAGCGGGGCACAGATACGCAGTATTTT.

This chain joins TRBV15 and TRBJ2-1, with 10 nucleotides matching TRBD1. The germline V gene encodes CDR1 LNHNV and CDR2 YYDKDF (reference sequence). J gave up 6 bases and V 7 bases, and 12 bases lay outside the gene matches. The CDR3 spans 16 residues. The CDR3 sequence is CATNLGDRGRSNEQFF. CDR3 DNA sequence: TGTGCCACCAACCTGGGGGACAGGGGCCGCAGCAATGAGCAGTTCTTC.

The chain recombines TRBV5-1 with TRBJ2-2; the D gene is possibly TRBD1 (6 bases). Germline V gives CDR1 SGHRS, CDR2 YFSETQ. This CDR3 has 15 residues. Trimming stripped 3 bases from V and 7 bases from J, with 16 bases between. The CDR3 coding sequence is TGCGCCAGCAGCTCAATACTACAGGGCAGCGGGGAGCTGTTTTTT. This gives the protein CASSSILQGSGELFF.

As for this clone: One junction end disagrees with the germline gene, perhaps due to a read error. The CDR3 nucleotides read TGTGCCAGCAGTGACAACGGCTCCTACAATGAGCAGTTCTTC. Translating it yields CASSDNGSYNEQFF. The chain employs TRBV10-3 and TRBJ2-1; no clear D. This CDR3 region has 14 residues. Germline-derived CDR1 and CDR2 are ENHRY and SYGVKD.

This clone was seen more than once but under ten times. The chain carries TRBV7-2 and TRBJ1-2; perhaps TRBD1 as D (5 bases). V was clipped by 2 bases and J by 7 bases, with 17 bases between them. Germline values: CDR1 SGHTA, CDR2 FQGNSA. This CDR3 has 15 amino acids. The CDR3 loop is CASSLHGAAPSGYTF. The CDR3, as DNA: TGTGCCAGCAGCTTACATGGGGCAGCCCCCAGTGGCTACACCTTC.

CDR3 sequence (DNA): TGCAGCGTCTTGGGGCAGGGAGGCTTTGGTGAGCAGTTCTTC. Encoded protein: CSVLGQGGFGEQFF. The chain employs TRBV29-1 and TRBJ2-1; perhaps TRBD2 as D (6 bases). Germline V gene lookup returns CDR1 SQVTM and CDR2 ANQGSEA. V lost 6 bases, J lost 9 bases, and 21 bases lay in between. The CDR3 runs 14 residues.

There are a few counts of this clone. This sequence joins TRBV5-1 and TRBJ2-5, with TRBD2 matching over 10 bases. Trimming removed 0 bases from V and 3 bases from J; junction bases left unmatched: 5. Germline loops: CDR1 SGHRS, CDR2 YFSETQ. The CDR3 has 16 amino acids. The chain's CDR3 is CASSLGGTSAEETQYF. CDR3 coding DNA: TGCGCCAGCAGCTTGGGGGGGACTAGCGCCGAAGAGACCCAGTACTTC. The variable domain in full, with the rest retrieved from reference TRBV5-1 and TRBJ2-5, is KAGVTQTPRYLIKTRGQQVTLSCSPISGHRSVSWYQQTPGQGLQFLFEYFSETQRNKGNFPGRFSGRQFSNSRSEMNVSTLELGDSALYLCASSLGGTSAEETQYFGPGTRLLVL.

Comments on this clone: A read error may produce the germline difference seen at one junction end. This chain connects TRBV5-6 to TRBJ2-2; tentative D call: TRBD2 (5 bases). The V gene's germline CDR1 is SGHDT and CDR2 YYEEEE. CDR3 size: 14 residues. CDR3 sequence (DNA): TGTACCAGCAGCTTCGGGACGAACACCGGGGAGCTGTTTTTT. This gives the protein CTSSFGTNTGELFF.

This clone showed up just a few times. Other DNA sequences of this sample code for an identical CDR3. The V gene is TRBV27, the J gene TRBJ1-5; D ambiguous. Germline CDR1 and CDR2: MNHEY and SMNVEV (reference sequence). CDR3 length: 12 residues. Trimming cost V 4 bases and J 2 bases, with 3 bases left between them. This chain's CDR3 is CASSSGNQPQHF. The CDR3 DNA reads TGTGCCAGCAGTTCTGGCAATCAGCCCCAGCATTTT.

This clone came up a few times. The CDR3 DNA follows: TGTGCCAGCAGCAGGGGACAGGGAGAGCTTGAGCAGTTCTTC. Residues: CASSRGQGELEQFF. The chain joins TRBV5-4 to TRBJ2-1; 9 positions match TRBD1. The CDR3 consists of 14 residues. In germline, CDR1 is SGHNT, CDR2 YYREEE (reference sequence). V lost 4 bases to trimming and J lost 9 bases; unmatched junction nucleotides: 8.

This clone showed up many times. This sequence joins TRBV30 and TRBJ2-1; TRBD2 agrees at 11 bases. Unmatched junction bases numbered 3, after V lost 3 bases and J lost 5 bases. The CDR3 contains 14 residues. In germline, CDR1 is GTSNPN, CDR2 SVGIG (reference sequence). CDR3 residues: CAWSLGLADNEQFF. The CDR3 DNA reads TGTGCCTGGAGCCTGGGACTAGCGGACAATGAGCAGTTCTTC.

The V call is TRBV5-1, the J call TRBJ2-2, with 11 nucleotides matching TRBD2. Germline V lookup: CDR1 SGHRS, CDR2 YFSETQ. This CDR3 contains 17 residues. J lost 7 bases, V lost 4 bases, and 12 bases had no gene match. The CDR3 sequence is CASSLQTSGSFNGELFF. CDR3 bases: TGCGCCAGCAGCCTGCAAACTAGCGGGAGTTTTAACGGGGAGCTGTTTTTT.

The genes are TRBV30 and TRBJ1-5, with 9 bases aligning to TRBD1. The CDR3 spans 13 residues. The V and J ends lost 8 bases and 9 bases, in that order; junction bases with no gene match: 11. The germline V gene has CDR1 GTSNPN and CDR2 SVGIG (reference sequence). CDR3 sequence (DNA): TGTGCCAGCAGCTTAGACAGGGGGGCGCCCCAGCATTTT. It yields the protein CASSLDRGAPQHF.

The chain links TRBV19 to TRBJ1-2; 7 nucleotides align to TRBD1. The ends lost 10 bases at V and 5 bases at J; junction bases unmatched: 10. Germline V gene sequence: CDR1 LNHDA, CDR2 SQIVND (reference sequence). CDR3 size: 13 residues. CDR3 region: CATAPRDRYGYTF. In DNA form, the CDR3 reads TGTGCCACCGCCCCGCGGGACAGATATGGCTACACCTTC.

This clone was observed at least ten times. The rearrangement links TRBV23-1 to TRBJ2-7; D is uncertain. TRBV23-1 is an open reading frame, and its role is uncertain. CDR3 length: 11 amino acids. V was clipped by 5 bases and J by 3 bases, with 5 bases between them. The CDR3 DNA is TGCGCCAGCAGTTCAGGCTACGAGCAGTACTTC. Its translation: CASSSGYEQYF.

This clone was seen a handful of times. The chain recombines TRBV5-1 with TRBJ1-2; no clear D. Per the germline V gene, CDR1 is SGHRS and CDR2 is YFSETQ. Deletions cut 0 bases from V and 6 bases from J, with 9 bases between. The CDR3 covers 13 residues. The CDR3 loop is CASSLVWSHGYTF. In nucleotides, the CDR3 is TGCGCCAGCAGCTTGGTGTGGAGCCATGGCTACACCTTC.

Many counts were recorded for this clone. This chain joins TRBV5-1 and TRBJ1-5; 7 nucleotides align to TRBD1. V lost 2 bases, J lost 5 bases, and 4 bases stayed unmatched. Germline V CDR1 and CDR2: SGHRS, YFSETQ. The length of the CDR3 is 14 residues. In nucleotides, the CDR3 is TGCGCCAGCAGCTTTCGACAGGGTGATCAGCCCCAGCATTTT. This translates into CASSFRQGDQPQHF. Variable domain in full (rest from reference TRBV5-1 and TRBJ1-5): KAGVTQTPRYLIKTRGQQVTLSCSPISGHRSVSWYQQTPGQGLQFLFEYFSETQRNKGNFPGRFSGRQFSNSRSEMNVSTLELGDSALYLCASSFRQGDQPQHFGDGTRLSIL.

This clone has just a few counts. The chain links TRBV11-2 to TRBJ2-5; TRBD1 aligns across 9 bases. CDR3 size: 15 residues. The J segment lost 5 bases and the V segment lost 5 bases, leaving 9 bases of the junction unmatched. The V gene's germline CDR1 is SGHAT and CDR2 FQNNGV. CDR3 loop: CASSTQGATRETQYF. The CDR3 DNA reads as TGTGCCAGCAGCACACAGGGGGCTACTAGGGAGACCCAGTACTTC.

The gene calls are TRBV9 and TRBJ1-2, with unresolved D. From germline, CDR1 is SGDLS and CDR2 YYNGEE. V gave up 3 bases and J gave up 8 bases, with 11 bases separating them. The CDR3 extends over 12 amino acids. DNA for the CDR3: TGTGCCAGCAGCGCCTTGTTGGGCGGCTACACCTTC. Translation: CASSALLGGYTF.

This clone has a handful of counts. CDR3 DNA sequence: TGTGCCAGCAGCCTAGATGTGGGGGGCACAGATACGCAGTATTTT. It encodes CASSLDVGGTDTQYF. V usage is TRBV7-3 and J usage is TRBJ2-3; D is perhaps TRBD1 or TRBD2 (5 bases each). The CDR3 is 15 residues long. Trimming stripped 5 bases from V and 1 base from J, with 13 bases between. CDR1 is SGHTA and CDR2 is FQGTGA in the germline V gene.

J is TRBJ2-2 and V is TRBV19; possible D gene TRBD2, 5 bases. V gave up 6 bases and J gave up 2 bases, with 22 bases separating them. This CDR3 has 18 amino acids. CDR1 is LNHDA and CDR2 is SQIVND in the germline V gene (reference sequence). The CDR3 coding sequence is TGTGCCAGTAGATGGTCCGGGATCCCCGCGGAAAACACCGGGGAGCTGTTTTTT. The encoded protein is CASRWSGIPAENTGELFF.

This clone was observed a handful of times. The chain uses TRBV27 and TRBJ1-1, with a possible D match to TRBD1 (5 bases). Germline V gene data show CDR1 as MNHEY and CDR2 as SMNVEV (reference sequence). Deletions cut 1 base from V and 4 bases from J, with 13 bases between. The CDR3 length is 15 residues. This chain's CDR3 is CASSLLGGWSTEAFF. The CDR3 nucleotides read TGTGCCAGCAGTTTATTGGGGGGTTGGAGCACTGAAGCTTTCTTT.

This clone was seen a handful of times. The chain uses TRBV7-2 and TRBJ2-7; weak D call: TRBD2 (6 bases). CDR1 and CDR2 (germline): SGHTA, FQGNSA. V was cut by 3 bases and J by 6 bases, with 15 bases left in between. The CDR3 is made up of 14 amino acids. As DNA, the CDR3 is TGTGCCAGCAGCTTTTCACGGGACTCTATCGAGCAGTACTTC. Its translation: CASSFSRDSIEQYF.

Only a few counts were recorded for this clone. The J gene is TRBJ2-5, the V gene TRBV5-1; no reliable D call. Germline CDR1 SGHRS, CDR2 YFSETQ. The CDR3 has 15 amino acids. Trimming removed 0 bases from V and 1 base from J, with 10 bases in between. Here the CDR3 reads CASSLGSPFQETQYF. Here the CDR3 DNA reads TGCGCCAGCAGCTTGGGCAGCCCCTTCCAAGAGACCCAGTACTTC.

The V gene is TRBV15, the J gene TRBJ1-1, with no clear D. Per the germline V gene, CDR1 is LNHNV and CDR2 is YYDKDF (reference sequence). The CDR3 length is 13 residues. The V and J ends lost 0 bases and 10 bases respectively, with 12 bases between them. Written as DNA, the CDR3 is TGTGCCACCAGCAGAGATCGTGAGGCGCGAGCTTTCTTT. This sequence encodes CATSRDREARAFF. The whole variable domain, filled in from reference TRBV15 and TRBJ1-1, reads DAMVIQNPRYQVTQFGKPVTLSCSQTLNHNVMYWYQQKSSQAPKLLFHYYDKDFNNEADTPDNFQSRRPNTSFCFLDIRSPGLGDTAMYLCATSRDREARAFFGQGTRLTVV.

This clone was detected only a few times. The chain joins TRBV11-2 to TRBJ2-3; 8 nucleotides align to TRBD1. The CDR3 is 17 amino acids. J was trimmed by 7 bases and V by 5 bases; bases with no gene match: 17. From germline, CDR1 is SGHAT and CDR2 FQNNGV. CDR3 sequence: CASSPRGSRGLVNTQYF. For the CDR3, the DNA is TGTGCCAGCAGCCCGCGAGGGAGCAGGGGGCTGGTGAATACGCAGTATTTT.

The gene calls are TRBV18 and TRBJ2-7; the D gene is possibly TRBD2 (6 bases). Germline-derived CDR1 and CDR2 are KGHSH and LQKENI. The V gene lost 6 bases and the J gene lost 6 bases, with 15 bases spanning the gap. The CDR3 contains 13 residues. The CDR3 region has the DNA TGTGCCAGCTCTACCTACGGGGGTCGCGAGCAGTACTTC. Translated: CASSTYGGREQYF.

The chain is built from TRBV6-1 and TRBJ2-2; 11 positions agree with TRBD2. This CDR3 is 19 amino acids long. Germline V gene sequence: CDR1 MNHNS, CDR2 SASEGT. The ends lost 4 bases at V and 0 bases at J; junction bases unmatched: 10. In nucleotides, the CDR3 is TGTGCCAGCAGTGCGCACCGGGGACTAGCGGTTTCGAACACCGGGGAGCTGTTTTTT. Translation gives CASSAHRGLAVSNTGELFF.

This clone was seen only a few times. V gene TRBV11-3 combines with J gene TRBJ2-2; 8 bases map to TRBD1. The V gene end was trimmed by 3 bases and the J gene end by 9 bases; junction bases not matched to a gene: 3. Germline CDR1 is SGHNT and CDR2 is YENEEA. The CDR3 contains 13 residues. CDR3 protein: CASSFGQGRELFF. Written as DNA, the CDR3 is TGTGCCAGCAGCTTTGGACAGGGCAGGGAGCTGTTTTTT. Using reference TRBV11-3 and TRBJ2-2 for the parts outside the CDR3, the full variable domain is EAGVVQSPRYKIIEKKQPVAFWCNPISGHNTLYWYLQNLGQGPELLIRYENEEAVDDSQLPKDRFSAERLKGVDSTLKIQPAELGDSAVYLCASSFGQGRELFFGEGSRLTVL.